This T cell receptor beta chain is drawn from a study of blood T cell repertoires in COVID-19. Study information: Samples came from the United States, Italy and Spain, spanning acute and convalescent COVID-19. The analysed material was cDNA or gDNA that came from T cells, B-cell-depleted T cells, or PBMCs.

V was trimmed by 1 base and J by 0 bases, leaving 9 bases between them. The CDR3 sequence is 15 residues long. The germline V gene has CDR1 SGHAT and CDR2 FQNNGV. Under the authors' procedure: Reference gene primers were amplified, and this amplification served to estimate nucleated cell counts. TCRdb's copy holds only in-frame clones and misses some; the assay was immunoSEQ multiplex PCR. The D gene and trimming were derived from the DNA, and the V and J assignments and clone size from that table. The table includes around 65,000 clones, about 86% detected once. The receptor comes from a human donor in a cohort sampled during active COVID-19. Sequenced material: peripheral blood. The J gene is TRBJ1-2, the V gene TRBV11-2; a possible D gene is TRBD1 (6 bases). CDR3 DNA: TGTGCCAGCAGCTTAGGCCAGGGGTCTAACTATGGCTACACCTTC. Its protein product is CASSLGQGSNYGYTF.